This T cell receptor beta chain came from a study of shared clonotypes between healthy human individuals. Study findings and constraints: With four donors compared, around 4.7% of naive CD4 clonotypes were shared.

For this clone: Its target is unknown.

TCRdb keeps only in-frame clones here, not all; method: immunoSEQ multiplex PCR. The table lists millions of clones, more than 85% of them singletons, with about 1.5% in the top ten. The naive CD8 population came from CD45RO-negative cells selected for CCR7, without terminally differentiated effector memory CD45RA+ cells. The CDR3 covers 13 residues. Germline CDR1 reads ENHRY; CDR2 reads SYGVKD. Trimming removed 8 bases from V and 3 bases from J; junction bases left unmatched: 1. This rearrangement joins TRBV10-3 to TRBJ1-5, with TRBD1 matching over 10 bases. Sequencing was done on a sample of naive CD8+ T cells from PBMCs. The receptor comes from a man aged 18 to 35 in good health. Some clones in this sample may be carry-over from other donors' samples. The CDR3 sequence: CAIGTGVNQPQHF. CDR3 nucleotides: TGTGCCATCGGGACAGGGGTCAATCAGCCCCAGCATTTT.